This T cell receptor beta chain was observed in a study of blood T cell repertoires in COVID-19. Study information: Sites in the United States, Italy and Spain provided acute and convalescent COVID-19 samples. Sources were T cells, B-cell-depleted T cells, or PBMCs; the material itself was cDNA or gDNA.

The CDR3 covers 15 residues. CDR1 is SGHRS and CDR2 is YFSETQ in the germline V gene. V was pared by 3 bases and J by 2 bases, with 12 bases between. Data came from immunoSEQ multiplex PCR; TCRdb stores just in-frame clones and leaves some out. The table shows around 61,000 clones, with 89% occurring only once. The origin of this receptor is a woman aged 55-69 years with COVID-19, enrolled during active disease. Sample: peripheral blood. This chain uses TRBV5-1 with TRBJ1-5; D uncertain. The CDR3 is CASSSTTGGNQPQHF. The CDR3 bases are TGCGCCAGCAGCTCCACGACTGGTGGCAATCAGCCCCAGCATTTT. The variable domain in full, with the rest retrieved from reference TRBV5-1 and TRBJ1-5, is KAGVTQTPRYLIKTRGQQVTLSCSPISGHRSVSWYQQTPGQGLQFLFEYFSETQRNKGNFPGRFSGRQFSNSRSEMNVSTLELGDSALYLCASSSTTGGNQPQHFGDGTRLSIL.